This TCR beta chain was recovered during a study of T cell responses to AZD1222 COVID-19 vaccine. About the study: Pooled samples include second doses given at about 4 or 12 weeks. The study's findings and limits: Reportedly, close to half of spike-specific TCRs are directed against unmutated variant regions.

Comment on this clone: Its matching antigen is unknown.

Germline V CDR1 and CDR2: SGHRS, YFSETQ. V lost 0 bases and J 3 bases, leaving 10 bases between the germline ends. The CDR3 contains 14 residues. Libraries were prepared by immunoSEQ multiplex PCR; TCRdb keeps only in-frame clonotypes and omits some of them. The sample shows about 100,000 clones, around nine tenths of them seen only once. The input for sequencing was peripheral blood, taken on day 0 of AZD1222 vaccination. The TCR comes from an adult in good health. This chain uses TRBV5-1 with TRBJ2-7; perhaps D is TRBD1 or TRBD2 (5 bases each). The DNA for the CDR3 is TGCGCCAGCAGCTTGGCCGGGGCAATCTACGAGCAGTACTTC. This gives the protein CASSLAGAIYEQYF.